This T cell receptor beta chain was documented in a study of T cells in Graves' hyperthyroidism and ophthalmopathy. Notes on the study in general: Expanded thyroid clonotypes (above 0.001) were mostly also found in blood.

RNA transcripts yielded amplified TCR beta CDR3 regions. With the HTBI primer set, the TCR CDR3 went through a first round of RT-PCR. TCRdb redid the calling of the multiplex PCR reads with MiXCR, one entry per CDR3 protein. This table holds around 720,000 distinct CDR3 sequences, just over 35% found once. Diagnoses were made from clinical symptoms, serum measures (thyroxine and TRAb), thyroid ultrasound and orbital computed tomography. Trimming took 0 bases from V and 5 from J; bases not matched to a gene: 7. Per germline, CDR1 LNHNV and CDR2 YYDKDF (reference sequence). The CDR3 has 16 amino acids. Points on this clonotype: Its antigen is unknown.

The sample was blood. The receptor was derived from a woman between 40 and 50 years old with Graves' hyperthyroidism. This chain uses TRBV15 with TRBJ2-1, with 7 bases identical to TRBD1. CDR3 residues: CATSRDRGGGHNEQFF. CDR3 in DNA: TGTGCCACCAGCAGAGATCGAGGGGGCGGACACAATGAGCAGTTCTTC. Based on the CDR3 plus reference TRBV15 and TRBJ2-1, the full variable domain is DAMVIQNPRYQVTQFGKPVTLSCSQTLNHNVMYWYQQKSSQAPKLLFHYYDKDFNNEADTPDNFQSRRPNTSFCFLDIRSPGLGDTAMYLCATSRDRGGGHNEQFFGPGTRLTVL.